This passage covers 5 T cell receptor beta chains from one sample sequenced in a study of T cells in Graves' hyperthyroidism and ophthalmopathy. TCR beta CDR3 region amplification was performed from RNA transcripts. An initial round of RT-PCR targeting the TCR CDR3 relied on the HTBI primer set. TCRdb redid the calling of the multiplex PCR reads with MiXCR, one entry per CDR3 protein. The sample records a few hundred thousand distinct CDR3 sequences, roughly 23% being singletons. Sequences were obtained from blood. These receptor sequences come from a woman aged 45-60 years with Graves' hyperthyroidism.

This clonotype appeared a few times. The V and J genes are TRBV6-1 and TRBJ2-3, with 9 nucleotides matching TRBD1. The V segment lost 6 bases and the J segment 0 bases; nucleotides outside the gene matches: 7. This CDR3 contains 16 residues. Germline V gene lookup returns CDR1 MNHNS and CDR2 SASEGT. CDR3 sequence (DNA): TGTGCCAGCAGACCCAGACAGGGGGATAGCACAGATACGCAGTATTTT. It specifies CASRPRQGDSTDTQYF.

This clonotype was observed many times. V and J are TRBV6-1 and TRBJ1-5; the match to TRBD1 covers 7 bases. Germline V gives CDR1 MNHNS, CDR2 SASEGT. The V and J ends lost 7 bases and 0 bases, in that order; junction bases with no gene match: 6. This CDR3 comprises 15 residues. For the CDR3, the DNA is TGTGCCAGCAAAGAGACAGGGAATAGCAATCAGCCCCAGCATTTT. It specifies CASKETGNSNQPQHF.

This clonotype was observed at least ten times. The chain is built from TRBV3-1 and TRBJ2-1; D call uncertain. Trimming left V 4 bases short and J 8 bases short, with 12 bases between. The CDR3 contains 13 residues. In germline, CDR1 is LGHDT, CDR2 YNNKEL (reference sequence). CDR3 in amino acids: CASSPWVADEQFF. CDR3 sequence (DNA): TGTGCCAGCAGCCCCTGGGTCGCTGATGAGCAGTTCTTC.

There are many counts of this clonotype. The chain has TRBV30 and TRBJ2-1; tentatively, D is TRBD2 (7 bases). The CDR3 totals 15 residues. Trimming left V 4 bases short and J 6 bases short, with 19 bases between. CDR1 GTSNPN and CDR2 SVGIG come from the germline V gene (reference sequence). CDR3 in amino acids: CAWNSGGPGPNEQFF. In DNA form, the CDR3 reads TGTGCCTGGAACTCCGGGGGGCCCGGTCCCAATGAGCAGTTCTTC.

This chain uses TRBV20-1 with TRBJ2-2, with 8 bases identical to TRBD1. The CDR3 consists of 16 residues. Losses at the gene ends were 2 bases for V and 6 bases for J; bases not matched to a gene: 11. Germline V lookup: CDR1 DFQATT, CDR2 SNEGSKA (reference sequence). This CDR3 is CSARSLQGAGSGELFF. The CDR3 DNA follows: TGCAGTGCTAGATCGCTCCAGGGGGCTGGCTCCGGGGAGCTGTTTTTT.